Included here is one TCR beta chain sequence, with context. This sample is part of a study of early T cells in non-severe SARS-CoV-2 infection. About the research overall: Unpaired chains resulted from sequencing bulk RNA of unsorted whole blood.

V was shortened by 6 bases and J by 5 bases, with 9 bases between the two germline ends. Germline loops: CDR1 DFQATT, CDR2 SNEGSKA (reference sequence). The CDR3 consists of 11 residues. Individual cDNA molecules were tagged with unique molecular identifiers. TCRdb re-analysed the 5' RACE reads in MiXCR, keeping a single row per CDR3 protein. The sample has tens of thousands of distinct CDR3 sequences, 8.5% to 10% seen once. V is TRBV20-1 and J is TRBJ2-3; no definite D call. The receptor's source is an adult who was a healthcare worker with PCR-confirmed SARS-CoV-2 infection or an uninfected control (not recorded which). Sequenced: whole blood. The CDR3 region has the DNA TGCAGTGCCGCCGCGATAGATACGCAGTATTTT. Translation gives CSAAAIDTQYF.